These 21 T cell receptor beta chains were sequenced from one sample in a study of cytomegalovirus exposure and HLA in healthy donors. PCR amplification relied on 60 Vbeta primers (plus 13 Jbeta primers). Using immunoSEQ multiplex PCR, the repertoire was profiled, and TCRdb retains in-frame clones only, with some absent. The sample table sets out around 76,000 clones. The specimen was PBMCs. The receptors come from a woman aged 60-75 years in good health and CMV-seronegative.

For this clone: Other nucleotide sequences in the sample specify the same CDR3. The chain uses TRBV28 and TRBJ2-5; 8 bases fit TRBD1. V lost 5 bases to trimming and J lost 6 bases; unmatched junction nucleotides: 11. This CDR3 is 15 amino acids long. Per germline, CDR1 MDHEN and CDR2 SYDVKM. CDR3 coding DNA: TGTGCCAGCAGTAAGCAGGGGGCATCGAGACAGACCCAGTACTTC. It translates to CASSKQGASRQTQYF.

This chain links TRBV19 with TRBJ2-3; 7 nucleotides match TRBD2. From germline, CDR1 is LNHDA and CDR2 SQIVND (reference sequence). The CDR3 sequence is 15 residues long. V was clipped by 1 base and J by 3 bases; unmatched bases: 4. The CDR3 spells CASSIGAGVTDTQYF. CDR3 coding DNA: TGTGCCAGTAGTATAGGGGCGGGAGTGACAGATACGCAGTATTTT.

This rearrangement joins TRBV28 to TRBJ2-4; 8 nucleotides agree with TRBD1. Per germline, CDR1 MDHEN and CDR2 SYDVKM. The CDR3 is made up of 14 amino acids. The junction had 5 bases not matched to a gene; V was cut back by 2 bases and J by 8 bases. The CDR3, as DNA: TGTGCCAGCAGTTTACTGCAGGGGGCAGACATTCAGTACTTC. Encoded protein: CASSLLQGADIQYF.

The chain employs TRBV4-3 and TRBJ2-7, with D tentatively TRBD2 (5 bases). The CDR3 contains 16 residues. Germline loops: CDR1 LGHNA, CDR2 YSLEER. V lost 0 bases and J 3 bases, leaving 15 bases between the germline ends. This CDR3 is CASSQDRDYKIYEQYF. CDR3 nucleotides: TGCGCCAGCAGCCAAGATCGAGACTATAAGATCTACGAGCAGTACTTC.

This chain connects TRBV7-8 to TRBJ2-3; D is unclear. V lost 6 bases and J 3 bases, leaving 13 bases between the germline ends. The CDR3 covers 14 residues. Germline V CDR1 and CDR2: SGHVS, FQNEAQ. The CDR3, as DNA: TGTGCCAGCAGGCGGAGCGAAGTGACAGATACGCAGTATTTT. Encoded protein: CASRRSEVTDTQYF.

This chain links TRBV28 with TRBJ2-2, with 7 bases identical to TRBD1. The germline V gene has CDR1 MDHEN and CDR2 SYDVKM. Trimming took 7 bases from V and 4 from J; bases not matched to a gene: 15. This CDR3 has 17 residues. The CDR3 reads CASNRDSVEESTGELFF. CDR3 in DNA: TGTGCCAGCAACCGGGACAGTGTGGAAGAGAGCACCGGGGAGCTGTTTTTT.

CDR3 amino acids: CASSQYRGRTNEKLFF. In DNA, the CDR3 is TGTGCCAGCAGCCAATACCGGGGGAGAACTAATGAAAAACTGTTTTTT. The chain joins TRBV7-8 to TRBJ1-4; maybe TRBD1 (5 bases). Germline assignment: CDR1 SGHVS and CDR2 FQNEAQ. The CDR3 runs 16 residues. With 5 bases removed from V and 1 base from J, the gap between germline ends came to 14 bases.

This rearrangement joins TRBV4-3 to TRBJ2-7, with TRBD2 matching 8 bases. Germline values: CDR1 LGHNA, CDR2 YSLEER. V was pared by 0 bases and J by 6 bases, with 13 bases of the junction left unmatched. CDR3 size: 17 residues. The CDR3, as DNA: TGCGCCAGCAGCCAAGATATAACGGCGAGCGGGAGACTCGAGCAGTACTTC. This translates into CASSQDITASGRLEQYF.

The J gene is TRBJ1-2, the V gene TRBV4-1; TRBD1 matches at 8 bases. In germline, CDR1 is MGHRA, CDR2 YSYEKL. The CDR3 totals 14 residues. The ends lost 3 bases at V and 4 bases at J; junction bases unmatched: 4. The CDR3 here is CASSQAGGIYGYTF. In DNA form, the CDR3 reads TGCGCCAGCAGCCAGGCAGGGGGCATCTATGGCTACACCTTC.

The CDR3 coding sequence is TGTGCCAGCAGTCTTGGACTAGCAGTCTACGAGCAGTACTTC. It is translated as CASSLGLAVYEQYF. The chain employs TRBV2 and TRBJ2-7, with 8 bases that match TRBD2. CDR1 is SNHLY and CDR2 is FYNNEI in the germline V gene. The J segment lost 3 bases and the V segment lost 5 bases, leaving 6 bases of the junction unmatched. There are 14 residues in the CDR3.

The V and J genes are TRBV10-3 and TRBJ2-2; D is undetermined. V was cut by 6 bases and J by 0 bases, with 2 bases left in between. The CDR3 contains 12 residues. Germline CDR1 ENHRY, CDR2 SYGVKD. The CDR3 coding sequence is TGTGCCATCAGCGCGAACACCGGGGAGCTGTTTTTT. This sequence encodes CAISANTGELFF.

The chain couples TRBV28 to TRBJ2-7; 8 bases align to TRBD2. CDR3 length equals 15 residues. The trim removed 1 base at V and 2 bases at J, leaving 4 bases unmatched. CDR1 is MDHEN, CDR2 SYDVKM, per germline. The CDR3, as DNA: TGTGCCAGCAGTTTATCCGGGAGGGGACCCTACGAGCAGTACTTC. Translated, it gives CASSLSGRGPYEQYF.

This chain links TRBV15 with TRBJ1-4; possible D gene TRBD1, 5 bases. CDR3 size: 16 residues. Germline-derived CDR1 and CDR2 are LNHNV and YYDKDF (reference sequence). Between the trimmed V and J ends, which lost 1 base and 6 bases, there was a span of 15 bases. Here the CDR3 reads CATSRGWGLRDEKLFF. CDR3 coding DNA: TGTGCCACCAGCAGAGGTTGGGGCCTCCGGGATGAAAAACTGTTTTTT.

The chain employs TRBV9 and TRBJ1-3; D unresolved. The CDR3 extends over 17 amino acids. The germline V gene encodes CDR1 SGDLS and CDR2 YYNGEE. The V and J ends lost 4 bases and 0 bases respectively, with 17 bases between them. The chain's CDR3 is CASSRNAAGSSGNTIYF. DNA of the CDR3: TGTGCCAGCAGCCGAAATGCTGCAGGTTCCTCTGGAAACACCATATATTTT.

J is TRBJ2-4 and V is TRBV6-5; 10 bases agree with TRBD1. The junction had 6 bases not matched to a gene; V was cut back by 10 bases and J by 0 bases. CDR1 and CDR2 (germline): MNHEY, SVGAGI. The CDR3 is 15 residues long. The CDR3 DNA sequence: TGTGCCACTGCCGGGACAGGGGAAGCCAAAAACATTCAGTACTTC. This translates into CATAGTGEAKNIQYF.

The CDR3 here is CASWGQQETQYF. The CDR3 DNA reads TGTGCCAGCTGGGGACAGCAAGAGACCCAGTACTTC. J is TRBJ2-5 and V is TRBV2, with 7 bases that match TRBD1. The CDR3 is 12 residues long. With V trimmed by 8 bases and J by 2 bases, 2 bases remained unmatched. Per germline, CDR1 SNHLY and CDR2 FYNNEI.

CDR3 nucleotide sequence: TGCAGCGCCCTGGTCAGGATAGGCCAGCCCCAGCATTTT. Protein sequence: CSALVRIGQPQHF. The V gene is TRBV29-1, the J gene TRBJ1-5; D is uncertain. Between the trimmed V and J ends, which lost 7 bases and 7 bases, there was a span of 17 bases. Germline loops: CDR1 SQVTM, CDR2 ANQGSEA. This CDR3 has 13 residues.

The rearrangement links TRBV28 to TRBJ1-4; weak D call: TRBD1 (5 bases). Trimming shortened V by 2 bases and J by 7 bases, and 8 bases separated the two germline ends. This CDR3 spans 13 amino acids. Germline CDR1 is MDHEN and CDR2 is SYDVKM. CDR3: CASSLLTAEKLFF. The CDR3 DNA sequence: TGTGCCAGCAGTTTACTGACAGCTGAAAAACTGTTTTTT. Full variable domain (rest looked up from reference TRBV28 and TRBJ1-4): DVKVTQSSRYLVKRTGEKVFLECVQDMDHENMFWYRQDPGLGLRLIYFSYDVKMKEKGDIPEGYSVSREKKERFSLILESASTNQTSMYLCASSLLTAEKLFFGSGTQLSVL.

V gene TRBV5-1 combines with J gene TRBJ2-5; tentatively, D is TRBD2 (6 bases). Gene TRBJ2-7 matches the end of the DNA better, so the J call may be wrong. There are 14 residues in the CDR3. CDR1 and CDR2 (germline): SGHRS, YFSETQ. The CDR3 region is CASSLDGGAYEQYF. DNA of the CDR3: TGCGCCAGCAGCTTGGACGGGGGAGCCTACGAGCAGTACTTC.

This rearrangement joins TRBV29-1 to TRBJ2-4, with 9 nucleotides matching TRBD2. There are 15 residues in the CDR3. V gave up 7 bases and J gave up 6 bases; unmatched junction bases: 13. Germline V gene data show CDR1 as SQVTM and CDR2 as ANQGSEA. CDR3 coding DNA: TGCAGCGGCAAGGATGTAGCGGGAGCGGTAAACATTCAGTACTTC. Residues: CSGKDVAGAVNIQYF.

The chain links TRBV4-2 to TRBJ2-5, with a tentative D call TRBD1 (6 bases). V was clipped by 0 bases and J by 5 bases, with 22 bases between them. Germline loops: CDR1 LGHNA, CDR2 YNFKEQ. This CDR3 has 18 residues. For the CDR3, the DNA is TGTGCCAGCAGCCAAGAGAGTGGGGGCCAATGGTCCCGGGAGACCCAGTACTTC. Translation: CASSQESGGQWSRETQYF.